The 18 T cell receptor beta chains below were found in one sample sequenced in a study of graft-versus-host responses after intestinal transplantation. Repertoires were generated with immunoSEQ multiplex PCR, while TCRdb's copy carries only in-frame clones and drops some. This table has 65,000 to 85,000 clones, roughly 92% appearing once. The sequences come from bone marrow, collected 734 days after intestinal transplantation. These receptors were collected from a human patient who received an intestinal transplant, so some T cells may come from the graft donor.

This chain links TRBV2 with TRBJ2-7; TRBD1 agrees at 7 bases. Germline CDR1 SNHLY, CDR2 FYNNEI. This CDR3 is built from 13 residues. The trim removed 6 bases at V and 2 bases at J, leaving 4 bases unmatched. CDR3 DNA sequence: TGTGCCAGCAGAAAGACAGGGACCTACGAGCAGTACTTC. Protein sequence: CASRKTGTYEQYF.

CDR3 loop: CASKRRPENNSPLHF. In nucleotides, the CDR3 is TGTGCCAGTAAGCGCAGGCCGGAAAATAATTCACCCCTCCACTTT. V and J are TRBV19 and TRBJ1-6; D gene ambiguous. V lost 7 bases, J lost 5 bases, and 15 bases lay in between. Germline loops: CDR1 LNHDA, CDR2 SQIVND (reference sequence). This CDR3 is 15 amino acids long.

The rearrangement joins TRBV18 to TRBJ1-1, with D possibly TRBD1 on 5 matching bases. The germline V gene encodes CDR1 KGHSH and CDR2 LQKENI. V lost 4 bases, J lost 1 base, and 16 bases lay in between. The CDR3 length is 16 residues. The DNA for the CDR3 is TGTGCCAGCTCACTCCCGAGGCGGCAGGGGAACACTGAAGCTTTCTTT. Its translation is CASSLPRRQGNTEAFF.

The chain recombines TRBV5-6 with TRBJ2-5; 8 bases are shared with TRBD2. This CDR3 region has 13 residues. CDR1 SGHDT and CDR2 YYEEEE come from the germline V gene. The trim removed 3 bases at V and 12 bases at J, leaving 10 bases unmatched. The CDR3 spells CASSSIEKAGEYF. The CDR3 coding sequence is TGTGCCAGCAGCTCGATTGAGAAAGCGGGGGAGTACTTC.

This chain connects TRBV10-2 to TRBJ1-5; D is unclear. Trimming removed 7 bases from V and 0 bases from J, with 13 bases in between. CDR3 length: 15 amino acids. Per germline, CDR1 WSHSY and CDR2 SAAADI. As DNA, the CDR3 is TGCGCCAGCATTAGGGCAGCTTATAGCAATCAGCCCCAGCATTTT. Amino acids: CASIRAAYSNQPQHF.

The chain carries TRBV7-3 and TRBJ2-1; D might be TRBD1 or TRBD2, each matching 5 bases. The ends were cut back, 5 bases at V and 4 bases at J, with 12 bases in the middle. The length of the CDR3 is 14 residues. CDR1 is SGHTA and CDR2 is FQGTGA in the germline V gene. The CDR3, as DNA: TGTGCCAGCAGCCGGGACGGGGAATACAATGAGCAGTTCTTC. Residues: CASSRDGEYNEQFF.

V and J are TRBV10-3 and TRBJ2-1, with 11 bases identical to TRBD2. Germline loops: CDR1 ENHRY, CDR2 SYGVKD. The CDR3 runs to 16 residues. After removal of 3 bases from V and 5 bases from J, the junction contained 6 bases not matched to a gene. The CDR3 region is CAISDPGTSGDNEQFF. In DNA, the CDR3 is TGTGCCATCAGTGATCCAGGGACTAGCGGCGACAATGAGCAGTTCTTC.

This clone appeared once. The chain has TRBV19 and TRBJ2-7, with 9 bases lining up with TRBD2. This CDR3 contains 17 residues. Germline V gives CDR1 LNHDA, CDR2 SQIVND (reference sequence). V shed 5 bases and J 2 bases; nucleotides not matched to a gene: 13. The CDR3 sequence: CASSRYSGGLMTYEQYF. CDR3 nucleotide sequence: TGTGCCAGTAGTCGGTATAGCGGGGGACTCATGACCTACGAGCAGTACTTC.

The gene calls are TRBV18 and TRBJ2-3; 13 positions match TRBD2. CDR1 KGHSH and CDR2 LQKENI come from the germline V gene. V dropped 2 bases and J dropped 2; count of bases not matched to a gene: 4. CDR3 length: 17 residues. The CDR3 loop reads CASSPMTSGGTTDTQYF. Here the CDR3 DNA reads TGTGCCAGCTCACCAATGACTAGCGGGGGGACCACAGATACGCAGTATTTT.

This clone was counted once. CDR3 region: CASSLVSRGQNTGELFF. The CDR3 DNA follows: TGTGCCAGCAGCTTGGTTTCCCGGGGGCAGAACACCGGGGAGCTGTTTTTT. This chain uses TRBV5-6 with TRBJ2-2; D may correspond to TRBD1 or TRBD2 (6 bases each). CDR3 length: 17 amino acids. The V and J ends lost 0 bases and 1 base respectively, with 13 bases between them. Germline CDR1 and CDR2: SGHDT and YYEEEE.

The chain uses TRBV6-1 and TRBJ2-5, with unresolved D. The germline V gene has CDR1 MNHNS and CDR2 SASEGT. The V gene lost 2 bases and the J gene lost 5 bases, with 12 bases spanning the gap. The CDR3 is 14 amino acids. In nucleotides, the CDR3 is TGTGCCAGCAGTGAATTACCCCCCAAGGAGACCCAGTACTTC. This codes for CASSELPPKETQYF.

The rearrangement joins TRBV11-2 to TRBJ2-5; maybe TRBD2 (7 bases). V lost 2 bases and J 4 bases, leaving 17 bases between the germline ends. CDR3 length: 16 amino acids. Germline V gives CDR1 SGHAT, CDR2 FQNNGV. The CDR3 region is CASSLYEGGMGETQYF. In DNA, the CDR3 is TGTGCCAGCAGCTTATATGAGGGGGGGATGGGAGAGACCCAGTACTTC.

The chain is built from TRBV7-9 and TRBJ2-3; 10 nucleotides match TRBD1. In germline, CDR1 is SEHNR, CDR2 FQNEAQ (reference sequence). The CDR3 contains 15 residues. Losses at the gene ends were 7 bases for V and 4 bases for J; bases not matched to a gene: 8. Here the CDR3 DNA reads TGTGCCAGCACCCTCGGGACAGGGGAAGCAGATACGCAGTATTTT. Amino acids: CASTLGTGEADTQYF.

The rearrangement uses TRBV5-4 and TRBJ2-3, with a tentative D call TRBD2 (6 bases). Germline lookup yields CDR1 SGHNT and CDR2 YYREEE (reference sequence). Trimming cost V 1 base and J 0 bases, with 12 bases left between them. CDR3 size: 16 residues. The CDR3 bases are TGTGCCAGCAGCTTGACGGGCGGGATCAGCACAGATACGCAGTATTTT. Protein sequence: CASSLTGGISTDTQYF.

Only one count was recorded for this clone. This chain connects TRBV6-4 to TRBJ2-1, with 8 bases matching TRBD1. Trimming at V came to 4 bases and at J to 9 bases, leaving 8 bases not matched to a gene. The length of the CDR3 is 14 residues. The germline CDR1 and CDR2 sequences are MRHNA and SNTAGT. In nucleotides, the CDR3 is TGTGCCAGCAGTGCATACAGGGGGATCGGTGAGCAGTTCTTC. Translation gives CASSAYRGIGEQFF.

The genes are TRBV13 and TRBJ2-2; a weak D match, TRBD2 (7 bases). The ends were cut back, 6 bases at V and 0 bases at J, with 29 bases in the middle. CDR1 and CDR2 from the germline V gene are PRHDT and FYEKMQ (reference sequence). The CDR3 totals 21 residues. CDR3 in DNA: TGTGCCAGCAGTCGAGTAGAAAGGGGGGGTCCAAATAGTACGAACACCGGGGAGCTGTTTTTT. It encodes CASSRVERGGPNSTNTGELFF. The full variable domain, rest sourced from reference TRBV13 and TRBJ2-2, is AAGVIQSPRHLIKEKRETATLKCYPIPRHDTVYWYQQGPGQDPQFLISFYEKMQSDKGSIPDRFSAQQFSDYHSELNMSSLELGDSALYFCASSRVERGGPNSTNTGELFFGEGSRLTVL.

This chain connects TRBV5-4 to TRBJ2-7; perhaps TRBD1 as D (5 bases). The CDR3 spans 13 residues. V was clipped by 7 bases and J by 0 bases, with 11 bases between them. Germline assignment: CDR1 SGHNT and CDR2 YYREEE (reference sequence). The CDR3 DNA reads as TGTGCCAGCGCACGTGACAGCTCCTACGAGCAGTACTTC. Translating it yields CASARDSSYEQYF.

The CDR3 DNA follows: TGTGCCAGCTCACCGGAAGTAGCCAAAAACATTCAGTACTTC. This translates into CASSPEVAKNIQYF. This chain uses TRBV18 with TRBJ2-4; no firm D call. The CDR3 contains 14 residues. Trimming shortened V by 3 bases and J by 0 bases, and 6 bases separated the two germline ends. The germline gives CDR1 KGHSH, CDR2 LQKENI.